This TCR beta chain was profiled in a study of response to subunit inactivated influenza vaccine. General study results and limits: The authors suggested that few new T cells are recruited per seasonal influenza vaccination.

Concerning this clonotype: The antigen is unknown.

In TCRdb, the RT-PCR reads were re-called with MiXCR into one record per CDR3 protein. The data contain around 500,000 distinct CDR3 sequences, 9.5% to 12% of them singletons. The CDR3 runs 16 residues. The germline CDR1 and CDR2 sequences are SGHRS and YFSETQ. Trimming left V 4 bases short and J 0 bases short, with 15 bases between. The chain couples TRBV5-1 to TRBJ2-3; D could derive from TRBD1 or TRBD2 (5 bases each). The sequenced sample was PBMCs from blood, obtained about 40 days after vaccination. The TCR sequence derives from a man aged 50 to 60 who received an inactivated influenza vaccine. CDR3 residues: CASSLRGRTSTDTQYF. The CDR3 DNA reads as TGCGCCAGCAGCCTAAGGGGACGGACTAGCACAGATACGCAGTATTTT.